The rows below give T cell receptor beta chains drawn from one sample of a study of vaccination and CD4 T cells after COVID-19. Their specific antigens are unknown. Via MiXCR, TCRdb re-called the PCR reads, giving one row per CDR3 protein. The sample shows 9,700 or so distinct CDR3 sequences, under 75% of them seen only once. The sequencing sample was made of CD4+ T cells from blood, cultured in vitro. The receptors stem from a human donor who had recovered from COVID-19. Each CDR3 is given with its conserved first and last residue. Each record gives: J gene, clone size, D gene, V gene, CDR3 DNA, CDR3 protein. A D gene is named only where the DNA matches it firmly. Clone size is stated in some rows and not others, as once, few, many or a class when expanded.

TRBJ1-3 NA NA TRBV6-1 TGTGCCAGCAGTGGCCCGGGCAGGCCTTACCTTGGAAACACCATATATTTT CASSGPGRPYLGNTIYF
TRBJ1-2 few TRBD1 TRBV10-3 TGTGCCTCGAAAGCCCAGGACAGGGGGCAAATCTATGGCTACACCTTC CASKAQDRGQIYGYTF
TRBJ1-5 NA NA TRBV9 TGTGCCAGCAGCGCGCACGGTAATAGCAATCAGCCCCAGCATTTT CASSAHGNSNQPQHF
TRBJ1-6 NA NA TRBV19 TGTGCCAGTAGTATAGGCCTGCTCCGGGACGGTGTTAATTCACCCCTCCACTTT CASSIGLLRDGVNSPLHF
TRBJ2-3 NA TRBD1 TRBV27 TGTGCCAGCAGTAGCCATGCCCCCAGGGGGACAGATACGCAGTATTTT CASSSHAPRGTDTQYF
TRBJ1-5 NA TRBD1 TRBV7-2 TGTGCCAGCAGCTTAGTGGGGACAGGGCGTACCCAGCCCCAGCATTTT CASSLVGTGRTQPQHF
TRBJ2-5 few TRBD2 TRBV28 TGTGCCAGCAGTTGGACTAGCGGGATGGGTGAGACCCAGTACTTC CASSWTSGMGETQYF
TRBJ1-3 few NA TRBV27 TGTGCCAGCCGGGGGTATGGGGGTGGAAACACCATATATTTT CASRGYGGGNTIYF
TRBJ1-6 NA TRBD1 TRBV27 TGTGCCAGCAGCCAGACAGGGGAATATAATTCACCCCTCCACTTT CASSQTGEYNSPLHF
TRBJ2-7 once NA TRBV6-1 TGTGCCAGCAGTCCATCGGGGATTCACGAGCAGTACTTC CASSPSGIHEQYF
TRBJ1-6 NA NA TRBV15 TGTGCCACCAGCAGAGGACGGGGGTCACCCCTCCACTTT CATSRGRGSPLHF
TRBJ1-1 NA NA TRBV19 TGTGCCAGTAGCCCCCGCGGAGGCAGGAACACTGAAGCTTTCTTT CASSPRGGRNTEAFF
TRBJ2-2 NA NA TRBV24-1 TGTGCCACCAGCCAGGGAAACGGGGAGCTGTTTTTT CATSQGNGELFF
TRBJ2-5 NA TRBD1 TRBV10-2 TGCGCCAGCACTGGACAGGTCCAAGAGACCCAGTACTTC CASTGQVQETQYF
TRBJ1-1 NA NA TRBV19 TGTGCCACCAAAGATGACAGGAACACTGAAGCTTTCTTT CATKDDRNTEAFF
TRBJ1-1 once NA TRBV2 TGTGCCAGCAATTCAATCGGGCAGAACACTGAAGCTTTCTTT CASNSIGQNTEAFF
TRBJ2-3 NA TRBD1 TRBV25-1 TGTGCCAGCAGTGCCATCCCGGGACAGGGCTTTAGCACAGATACGCAGTATTTT CASSAIPGQGFSTDTQYF
TRBJ2-2 NA NA TRBV6-2/TRBV6-3 TGTGCCAGCAGCCGCTATTGGGGGGGCACTGTCACCGGGGAGCTGTTTTTT CASSRYWGGTVTGELFF
TRBJ2-5 NA NA TRBV7-8 TGTGCCAGCAGCTTAGCGGGGGGGCTAGGAGAGACCCAGTACTTC CASSLAGGLGETQYF
TRBJ2-7 NA TRBD2 TRBV5-6 TGTGCCAGCAGCGCCACTGGGGGGGACGAGCAGTACTTC CASSATGGDEQYF
TRBJ2-7 NA TRBD1 TRBV6-1 TGTGCCAGCAGTGGACAGGGGGTCTCCTACGAGCAGTACTTC CASSGQGVSYEQYF
TRBJ2-7 NA TRBD1 TRBV27 TGTGCCAGCAGTTTCGGGACAGGGGCAAAGAACGAGCAGTACTTC CASSFGTGAKNEQYF
TRBJ2-6 NA NA TRBV6-1 TGTGCCAGCAGTGATCCGGGACGGAAAGTCTCTGGGGCCAACGTCCTGACTTTC CASSDPGRKVSGANVLTF
TRBJ1-2 once NA TRBV28 TGTGCCAGCAGTAGTAAAGGTTTCTATGGCTACACCTTC CASSSKGFYGYTF
TRBJ1-1 NA NA TRBV20-1 TGCAGTGCTAGCCCCGTCACTGAAGCTTTCTTT CSASPVTEAFF